The T cell receptor (beta chain) under discussion was sequenced for a study of T cell responses to AZD1222 COVID-19 vaccine. This clone was observed a single time. Germline lookup yields CDR1 KGHSH and CDR2 LQKENI. J was trimmed by 6 bases and V by 5 bases; bases with no gene match: 5. The CDR3 runs to 14 residues. Some clones are missing from TCRdb's copy, which holds only in-frame ones; the method was immunoSEQ multiplex PCR. Of more than 80,000 clones listed, around 88% are singletons. Sequences were derived from peripheral blood, sampled on day 0 of MenACWY control vaccination. This rearrangement joins TRBV18 to TRBJ1-5; TRBD1 agrees at 9 bases. The receptor's source is an adult in good health. The CDR3 sequence: CASSEGTGSQPQHF. In DNA, the CDR3 is TGTGCCAGCTCAGAAGGGACAGGGAGTCAGCCCCAGCATTTT.